The 14 T cell receptor beta chains presented below share a single source sample, sequenced in a study of neurological immune-mediated disorders. TCRdb called the 5' RACE reads again in MiXCR, with one record for every CDR3 protein. The data show 85,000 to 90,000 distinct CDR3 sequences, under 4.5% seen once. Sequencing input: PBMCs. The receptor source for this set is a woman aged 45-59 years with multiple sclerosis.

The sample holds many counts of this clonotype. This chain joins TRBV12-3 or TRBV12-4 and TRBJ1-1; 9 bases are shared with TRBD1. After removal of 1 base from V and 3 bases from J, the junction contained 6 bases not matched to a gene. This CDR3 spans 16 amino acids. The CDR3 sequence is CASSLGDRVPDTEAFF. CDR3 coding DNA: TGTGCCAGCAGTTTAGGGGACAGGGTACCGGACACTGAAGCTTTCTTT.

There are many counts of this clonotype. V and J are TRBV7-6 and TRBJ2-5; perhaps D is TRBD1 or TRBD2 (5 bases each). The V end was cut by 5 bases, the J end by 4 bases, with 17 bases between. Germline V lookup: CDR1 SGHVS, CDR2 FNYEAQ. CDR3 length: 15 amino acids. CDR3 DNA sequence: TGTGCCAGCAGCGACCTCCGGGGCCCGTTAGAGACCCAGTACTTC. As protein: CASSDLRGPLETQYF.

This clonotype was detected many times. This sequence joins TRBV7-2 and TRBJ1-3; D is perhaps TRBD1 (5 bases). Between the trimmed V and J ends, which lost 4 bases and 10 bases, there was a span of 14 bases. The germline V gene has CDR1 SGHTA and CDR2 FQGNSA. CDR3 length: 13 amino acids. CDR3 in amino acids: CASSSDTGGTIYF. The CDR3 nucleotides read TGTGCCAGCAGCTCGGACACCGGAGGGACCATATATTTT.

This clonotype was seen ten or more times. This chain links TRBV7-2 with TRBJ1-5, with no clear D. In germline, CDR1 is SGHTA, CDR2 FQGNSA. The CDR3 sequence is 16 residues long. Trimming pared 5 bases from V and 0 bases from J, leaving 14 bases between. The CDR3 region has the DNA TGTGCCAGCAGCCTAGAGTCGCTTTATAGCAATCAGCCCCAGCATTTT. Translation: CASSLESLYSNQPQHF.

This clonotype was seen at least ten times. The genes are TRBV5-1 and TRBJ1-3; no clear D. The germline V gene encodes CDR1 SGHRS and CDR2 YFSETQ. The CDR3 extends over 14 amino acids. V lost 0 bases and J lost 4, with 8 bases in between. The CDR3 region is CASSLDRLGNTIYF. The CDR3 region has the DNA TGCGCCAGCAGCTTGGATCGTCTGGGAAACACCATATATTTT. Filled out from reference TRBV5-1 and TRBJ1-3, the complete variable domain reads KAGVTQTPRYLIKTRGQQVTLSCSPISGHRSVSWYQQTPGQGLQFLFEYFSETQRNKGNFPGRFSGRQFSNSRSEMNVSTLELGDSALYLCASSLDRLGNTIYFGEGSWLTVV.

This clonotype has a count of ten or more. This chain connects TRBV7-6 to TRBJ2-5, with 9 bases identical to TRBD2. V dropped 2 bases and J dropped 5; count of bases not matched to a gene: 15. The CDR3 is 18 amino acids. Germline CDR1 SGHVS, CDR2 FNYEAQ. This CDR3 reads CASSLNGRTSAAGETQYF. In DNA form, the CDR3 reads TGTGCCAGCAGCTTAAATGGTAGGACTAGCGCCGCGGGGGAGACCCAGTACTTC.

This clonotype was picked up many times. V usage is TRBV18 and J usage is TRBJ2-3; D unresolved. CDR1 is KGHSH and CDR2 is LQKENI in the germline V gene. The V end lost 3 bases, the J end lost 2 bases, and 6 bases lay between the germline ends. CDR3 length: 13 amino acids. The CDR3 nucleotides are TGTGCCAGCTCACCGAAAAACACAGATACGCAGTATTTT. It specifies CASSPKNTDTQYF.

This clonotype was observed many times. The V and J genes are TRBV5-1 and TRBJ1-2; no firm D call. The CDR3 has 12 amino acids. V lost 0 bases and J 6 bases, leaving 6 bases between the germline ends. Per germline, CDR1 SGHRS and CDR2 YFSETQ. CDR3 nucleotide sequence: TGCGCCAGCAGCTTGGCTACTGATGGCTACACCTTC. Amino acid sequence: CASSLATDGYTF.

This clonotype appeared many times. The V gene is TRBV12-3 or TRBV12-4, the J gene TRBJ2-7, with a possible D match to TRBD1 (5 bases). Between the trimmed V and J ends, which lost 3 bases and 2 bases, there was a span of 11 bases. The length of the CDR3 is 14 residues. CDR3 amino acids: CASSLTESTYEQYF. The CDR3 nucleotides are TGTGCCAGCAGTTTGACAGAATCTACCTACGAGCAGTACTTC.

This clonotype was observed at least ten times. The chain combines TRBV20-1 with TRBJ1-1; possible D gene TRBD1, 5 bases. CDR1 DFQATT and CDR2 SNEGSKA come from the germline V gene (reference sequence). This CDR3 spans 11 amino acids. Between the trimmed V and J ends, which lost 5 bases and 8 bases, there was a span of 12 bases. Here the CDR3 DNA reads TGCAGTGCTGGAAAGGGGAAAGAAGCTTTCTTT. It yields the protein CSAGKGKEAFF.

In regard to this clonotype: Possible read error: a much larger clone is one base away. The rearrangement links TRBV20-1 to TRBJ2-1, with no clear D. Germline V gene lookup returns CDR1 DFQATT and CDR2 SNEGSKA (reference sequence). V dropped 5 bases and J dropped 3 bases, with 5 bases sitting between them. This CDR3 is 11 amino acids long. The CDR3 nucleotides read TGCAGTGCTCGATACTACAATGAGCAGTTCTTC. Protein product: CSARYYNEQFF.

This clonotype occurred many times. This chain joins TRBV7-9 and TRBJ2-5; no reliable D call. CDR1 is SEHNR, CDR2 FQNEAQ, per germline (reference sequence). V lost 3 bases and J lost 5, with 7 bases in between. The length of the CDR3 is 12 residues. In DNA form, the CDR3 reads TGTGCCAGCAGCTTCGGTGAGGAGACCCAGTACTTC. Translating gives CASSFGEETQYF.

This clonotype occurred many times. The chain links TRBV5-4 to TRBJ1-1, with 7 bases that match TRBD1. The length of the CDR3 is 13 residues. V was pared by 5 bases and J by 5 bases, with 6 bases of the junction left unmatched. CDR1 is SGHNT and CDR2 is YYREEE in the germline V gene (reference sequence). CDR3 bases: TGTGCCAGCAGACGACAGGGTAGTACTGAAGCTTTCTTT. The encoded protein is CASRRQGSTEAFF.

This clonotype showed up many times. The gene calls are TRBV20-1 and TRBJ1-5; D not resolved. The CDR3 runs 13 residues. Trimming shortened V by 6 bases and J by 5 bases, and 14 bases separated the two germline ends. Germline V gives CDR1 DFQATT, CDR2 SNEGSKA (reference sequence). The CDR3 here is CSAPLGVDQPQHF. The CDR3 DNA sequence: TGCAGTGCCCCCCTCGGGGTGGATCAGCCCCAGCATTTT.